This T cell receptor beta chain was sequenced for a study of CD8 T cells in Susac syndrome. Across the whole study: Among the Susac syndrome patients sequenced, about 6 had active disease and under ten were in remission.

An amount of RNA that ranged from roughly 0.5 to 1 ug was reverse transcribed with random hexamers. TCRdb itself ran the immunoSEQ multiplex PCR reads through MiXCR, one entry per CDR3 protein. The sample shows some 210,000 distinct CDR3 sequences, approximately 94% of them seen only once. The sample consisted of CD4+ T cells from PBMCs. This TCR was recovered from a human donor with Susac syndrome.

This chain's CDR3 is CASSLLASSQETQYF. CDR3 in DNA: TGCGCCAGCAGCCTATTGGCTTCCTCCCAAGAGACCCAGTACTTC. The V call is TRBV5-1, the J call TRBJ2-5; D gene unclear. Germline V gene data show CDR1 as SGHRS and CDR2 as YFSETQ. Trimming stripped 4 bases from V and 1 base from J, with 14 bases between. CDR3 size: 15 residues.